This T cell receptor (beta chain) was recorded in a study of identical twins. This clonotype has just a few counts. Its antigen is not known. Trimming cost V 2 bases and J 5 bases, with 15 bases left between them. CDR3 length: 14 residues. The germline CDR1 and CDR2 sequences are DFQATT and SNEGSKA (reference sequence). TCRdb analysed the 5' RACE reads with MiXCR anew, one entry per CDR3 protein. Of approximately 530,000 distinct CDR3 sequences in the sample, around 22% were seen once. Study-wide findings and caveats: Interpretation of the results relied on cross-sectional statistical analysis and not on following the same donors. While abundant cord blood beta clonotypes carried fewer insertions, memory repertoires showed no such pattern. Zero-insertion analyses might be partly confounded by invariant T cells like MAIT and iNKT. Within monozygotic twins, out-of-frame TCR alpha sharing was underestimated by the models.

The same specimen was also included in a second study, on yellow fever vaccine responses in identical twins.

Sequences were obtained from CD4+ T cells sorted from blood. This chain uses TRBV20-1 with TRBJ2-5, with D unclear. The sequence was collected from a woman aged 18-35 years in good health. The CDR3, as DNA: TGCAGTGCTAGAAGAGTGGTTGGGTGGGAGACCCAGTACTTC. Translated: CSARRVVGWETQYF.